This TCR beta chain is from a study of response to subunit inactivated influenza vaccine. TCRdb independently ran MiXCR on the RT-PCR reads; one entry per CDR3 protein. The sample lists hundreds of thousands of distinct CDR3 sequences, over 25% seen once, with 1.5% to 2% in the top ten. Trimming pared 7 bases from V and 4 bases from J, leaving 25 bases between. The CDR3 runs to 16 residues. Germline V gene data show CDR1 as DFQATT and CDR2 as SNEGSKA (reference sequence). This clonotype was seen a handful of times. Antigen specificity is unknown. Findings and caveats of the study: New T cells are recruited in small numbers by each seasonal influenza vaccination, according to the authors' suggestion.

The clonotype was recovered from a man aged 50-60 years who received an inactivated influenza vaccine. V gene TRBV20-1 combines with J gene TRBJ2-5; D might be TRBD1 (6 bases). This sample comprised CD4+ T cells sorted from PBMCs, obtained more than 4 days after vaccination. The DNA for the CDR3 is TGCAGTGAAGTTGCACAGTGGGGGCCGGTAGGAGAGACCCAGTACTTC. Translated, it gives CSEVAQWGPVGETQYF.